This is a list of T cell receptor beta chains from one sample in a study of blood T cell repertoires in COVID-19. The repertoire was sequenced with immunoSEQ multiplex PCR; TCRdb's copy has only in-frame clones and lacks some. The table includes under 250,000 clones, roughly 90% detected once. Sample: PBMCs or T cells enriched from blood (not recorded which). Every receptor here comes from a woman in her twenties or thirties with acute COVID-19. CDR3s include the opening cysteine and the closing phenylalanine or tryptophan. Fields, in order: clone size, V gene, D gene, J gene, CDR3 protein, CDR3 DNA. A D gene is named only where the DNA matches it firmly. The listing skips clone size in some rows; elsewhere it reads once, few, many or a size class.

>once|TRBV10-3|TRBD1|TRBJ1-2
CATEVGGNYGYTF
TGTGCCACCGAGGTAGGGGGCAACTATGGCTACACCTTC
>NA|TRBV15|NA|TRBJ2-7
CATSGGGSRTLEQYF
TGTGCCACCAGCGGGGGGGGCAGCCGGACGTTAGAGCAGTACTTC
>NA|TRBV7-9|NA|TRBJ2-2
CASSPPTGTYTGELFF
TGTGCCAGCAGCCCGCCGACAGGTACTTACACCGGGGAGCTGTTTTTT
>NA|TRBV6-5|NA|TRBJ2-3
CASSYVLAGTDTQYF
TGTGCCAGCAGTTACGTTTTGGCGGGGACAGATACGCAGTATTTT
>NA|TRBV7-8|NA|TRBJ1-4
CASSLTTGSNEKLFF
TGTGCCAGCAGCTTAACGACGGGGAGTAATGAAAAACTGTTTTTT
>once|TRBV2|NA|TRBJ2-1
CASSEVIRGGEQFF
TGTGCCAGCAGTGAAGTAATAAGGGGGGGGGAGCAGTTCTTC
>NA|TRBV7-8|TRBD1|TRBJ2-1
CASSLGTGVTGQFF
TGTGCCAGCAGCTTGGGGACAGGGGTGACGGGGCAGTTCTTC
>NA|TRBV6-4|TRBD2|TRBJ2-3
CASSDQRGGTDTQYF
TGTGCCAGCAGTGACCAGCGGGGGGGCACAGATACGCAGTATTTT
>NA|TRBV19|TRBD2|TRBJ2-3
CASSSGGGTDTQYF
TGTGCCAGTAGCAGCGGGGGGGGCACAGATACGCAGTATTTT
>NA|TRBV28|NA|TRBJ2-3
CASSSRGQDTQYF
TGTGCCAGCAGTTCGCGGGGGCAAGATACGCAGTATTTT